This T cell receptor beta chain was recorded in a study of shared T cell receptors in the human thymus. Measured with immunoSEQ multiplex PCR; TCRdb has only the in-frame clones, and not every one. The sample lists 630,000 or so clones, approximately 89% occurring once. Looked up from germline, CDR1 is WSHSY and CDR2 is SAAADI. The V end lost 8 bases, the J end lost 0 bases, and 14 bases lay between the germline ends. This CDR3 is built from 16 residues. This sample also appeared in a second study, on human thymus T cells.

Sample: thymocytes. The V gene is TRBV10-2, the J gene TRBJ2-6, with D possibly matching TRBD2 (5 bases). The receptor was derived from a boy in the first two years of life with a congenital heart defect. CDR3 residues: CASYPPGNSGANVLTF. For the CDR3, the DNA is TGCGCCAGCTATCCTCCGGGAAACTCTGGGGCCAACGTCCTGACTTTC.